This record looks at one T cell receptor beta chain sequence and its context. This clone's antigen is unknown. Within one base of it there is no much larger clone, and no base qualities were kept. Taken with the paper, the label for treatment or condition translates to: allogeneic hematopoietic cell transplantation with graft depleted of TCRalphabeta T cells and CD19 B cells. Transplant recipients were children who received TCRalphabeta/CD19-depleted allogeneic hematopoietic cell grafts. The library was prepared using PCR. Sequencer: Illumina HiSeq 2500. TCR libraries were prepared with molecular barcoding, using unique molecular identifiers to normalize TCRbeta repertoire quantification. Through fastp at Q25 and MiXCR, TCRdb rebuilt clones from the public reads, retaining in-frame beta chains. Rows merge per CDR3 protein into single entries with the most common DNA and genes. The sample table records 700,000 to 950,000 distinct CDR3 sequences; 15% to 20% of these occur just once. The ten largest clonotypes hold 5% of the sample.

The sample belongs to a study of T-cell reconstitution after alpha-beta-depleted transplantation in children (TCRdb year 2016). Broadly, across the study: Using TCR repertoire profiling, the study followed T-cell immune reconstitution in a quantitative way in children after TCRalphabeta/CD19-depleted allogeneic hematopoietic cell transplantation.

The germline V gene sets CDR1 to SGDLS and CDR2 to YYNGEE. Germline trimming: 0 bases from V, 2 bases from J; junction bases outside gene matches: 8. The CDR3 starts with the cysteine, ends with the phenylalanine, and has 17 residues. The DNA shown is the 51-base CDR3, in frame from base 1. What the work shows at the level of the full study, not this receptor alone: The apparently early recovery of alphabetaT-cell counts about two months after transplant reportedly depended on only several hundred rapidly expanded clones that came from non-depleted graft cells. The frequencies of hyperexpanded clones fell over the following months, and after one year, T-cell counts and TCRbeta diversity were mostly attributed to newly produced T cells. The high TCRbeta diversity at day 60 in some patients was ascribed to recipient T cells and intrathymic progenitors that had survived conditioning.

Source: PBMCs, mostly from graft donor cells, taken 360 days after TCRalphabeta/CD19-depleted stem cell transplant. The receptor was derived from a male patient younger than 18 who had a stem cell transplant for acute lymphoblastic leukemia, so the T cells may come from the graft donor. The V gene is TRBV9 and the J gene is TRBJ2-1; TRBD2 aligns with 7 central bases. Here is the DNA: TGTGCCAGCAGCGTAGCCATTCACGGGAGGACCTACAATGAGCAGTTCTTC. This encodes CASSVAIHGRTYNEQFF.